This passage covers 8 T cell receptor beta chains from one sample sequenced in a study of OX40 agonist ivuxolimab in advanced cancers. The protocol was immunoSEQ multiplex PCR, while the TCRdb copy is restricted to in-frame clones and leaves out a portion. Seen here are 65,000 to 100,000 clones, approximately 94% observed once, and the top ten hold roughly a tenth. The input for sequencing was CD4+ or CD8+ T cells sorted from blood, taken in a trial of the OX40 agonist ivuxolimab. The source of these receptors is an adult with an advanced solid tumor such as melanoma, head and neck, liver or kidney cancer.

The chain employs TRBV2 and TRBJ2-7; D gene ambiguous. The germline gives CDR1 SNHLY, CDR2 FYNNEI. CDR3 length equals 12 residues. V dropped 2 bases and J dropped 5 bases, with 7 bases sitting between them. This chain's CDR3 is CASSESAHEQYF. The DNA for the CDR3 is TGTGCCAGCAGTGAATCCGCTCACGAGCAGTACTTC.

The chain links TRBV2 to TRBJ2-7; perhaps TRBD1 as D (5 bases). The CDR3 extends over 15 amino acids. CDR1 and CDR2 (germline): SNHLY, FYNNEI. Trimming took 2 bases from V and 3 from J, leaving 14 bases between them. The chain's CDR3 is CASSESMDTYYEQYF. The CDR3 DNA follows: TGTGCCAGCAGTGAATCCATGGACACCTACTACGAGCAGTACTTC.

This sequence joins TRBV5-1 and TRBJ2-7; TRBD2 aligns across 7 bases. V lost 1 base, J lost 3 bases, and 7 bases stayed unmatched. The CDR3 extends over 15 amino acids. Germline loops: CDR1 SGHRS, CDR2 YFSETQ. The CDR3 is CASSLSVGGDYEQYF. The CDR3 DNA is TGCGCCAGCAGCTTGTCCGTTGGGGGGGACTACGAGCAGTACTTC.

This chain links TRBV5-6 with TRBJ2-3; 7 bases are a match to TRBD2. The CDR3 runs to 16 residues. Germline values: CDR1 SGHDT, CDR2 YYEEEE. V lost 0 bases and J lost 1; bases outside the gene matches: 5. CDR3 nucleotides: TGTGCCAGCAGCTTGGCTTCTAGCGGACGCACAGATACGCAGTATTTT. Translating gives CASSLASSGRTDTQYF.

The J gene is TRBJ1-2, the V gene TRBV27; D might be TRBD1 (6 bases). Trimming pared 7 bases from V and 0 bases from J, leaving 12 bases between. This CDR3 has 14 residues. Germline-derived CDR1 and CDR2 are MNHEY and SMNVEV (reference sequence). The CDR3 here is CASTKDRANYGYTF. For the CDR3, the DNA is TGTGCCAGCACCAAGGACAGAGCTAACTATGGCTACACCTTC.

V is TRBV28 and J is TRBJ2-3; a possible D gene is TRBD1 (6 bases). The CDR3 spans 16 residues. Trimming took off 3 bases at V and 5 bases at J, with 18 bases between the two ends. Germline loops: CDR1 MDHEN, CDR2 SYDVKM. CDR3 coding DNA: TGTGCCAGCAGTTTTCGAACACAGGGACCTCTAGATACGCAGTATTTT. Protein sequence: CASSFRTQGPLDTQYF.

The chain links TRBV9 to TRBJ2-5; TRBD1 agrees at 8 bases. The closer fit of TRBJ2-7 to the DNA end suggests the J call may be wrong. This CDR3 spans 15 amino acids. Germline V gives CDR1 SGDLS, CDR2 YYNGEE. CDR3 coding DNA: TGTGCCAGCAGCGTAGCCGCAGGGGGCGACTACGAGCAGTACTTC. It is translated as CASSVAAGGDYEQYF.

This chain connects TRBV28 to TRBJ2-7, with 12 positions matching TRBD2. The V and J ends lost 3 bases and 3 bases, in that order; junction bases with no gene match: 9. The germline gives CDR1 MDHEN, CDR2 SYDVKM. The CDR3 covers 17 residues. In DNA form, the CDR3 reads TGTGCCAGCAGTTTTGGTCTAGCGGGGGGGTGGAGCTACGAGCAGTACTTC. This codes for CASSFGLAGGWSYEQYF. The full variable domain, in which reference TRBV28 and TRBJ2-7 provide the parts outside the CDR3, is DVKVTQSSRYLVKRTGEKVFLECVQDMDHENMFWYRQDPGLGLRLIYFSYDVKMKEKGDIPEGYSVSREKKERFSLILESASTNQTSMYLCASSFGLAGGWSYEQYFGPGTRLTVT.